The clone carrying this TCR beta chain was observed a handful of times. Its cognate antigen is unknown. The data originate from a study of cytomegalovirus exposure and HLA in healthy donors. General study points: Cytomegalovirus association was listed for 170 or so TCR beta chains. As confirmed in vitro, three CMV-associated chains were specific for CMV antigens.

The study ran its PCR with 60 Vbeta and 13 Jbeta primers. Measured with immunoSEQ multiplex PCR; TCRdb has only the in-frame clones, and not every one. The sample has 150,000 to 180,000 clones; 65% to 75% are singletons. The clonotype comes from a man between 18 and 29 years old in good health and CMV-seronegative. The sample comprised PBMCs.

As DNA, the CDR3 is TGTGCCAGCAGTCCCGGGACAATCGCTGGGGCCAACGTCCTGACTTTC. Encoded protein: CASSPGTIAGANVLTF. The J gene is TRBJ2-6, the V gene TRBV28; D perhaps matches TRBD1 (6 bases). Germline V gene data show CDR1 as MDHEN and CDR2 as SYDVKM. This CDR3 is built from 16 residues. Trimming took 5 bases from V and 2 from J, leaving 13 bases between them.